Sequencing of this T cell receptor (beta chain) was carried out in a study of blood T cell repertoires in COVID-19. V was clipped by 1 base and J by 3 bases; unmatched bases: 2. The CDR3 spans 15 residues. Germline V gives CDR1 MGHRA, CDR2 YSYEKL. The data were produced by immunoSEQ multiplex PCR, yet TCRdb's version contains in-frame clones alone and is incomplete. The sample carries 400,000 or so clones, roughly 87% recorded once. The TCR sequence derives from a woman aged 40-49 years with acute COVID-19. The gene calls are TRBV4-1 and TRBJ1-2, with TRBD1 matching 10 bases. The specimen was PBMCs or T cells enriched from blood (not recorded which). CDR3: CASSQGQGADYGYTF. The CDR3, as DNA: TGCGCCAGCAGCCAAGGACAGGGGGCGGACTATGGCTACACCTTC.